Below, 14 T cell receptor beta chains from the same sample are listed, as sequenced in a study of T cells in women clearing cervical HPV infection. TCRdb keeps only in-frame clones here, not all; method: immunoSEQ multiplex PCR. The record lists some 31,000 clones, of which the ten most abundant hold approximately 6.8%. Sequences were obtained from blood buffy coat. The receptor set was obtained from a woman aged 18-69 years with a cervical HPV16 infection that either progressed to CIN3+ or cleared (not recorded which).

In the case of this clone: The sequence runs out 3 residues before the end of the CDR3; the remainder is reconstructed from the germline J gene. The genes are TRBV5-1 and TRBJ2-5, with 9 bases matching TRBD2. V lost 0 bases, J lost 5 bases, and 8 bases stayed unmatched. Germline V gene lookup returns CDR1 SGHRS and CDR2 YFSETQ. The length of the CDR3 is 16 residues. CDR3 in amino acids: CASSLVVASGVETQYF. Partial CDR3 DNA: TGCGCCAGCAGCTTGGTAGTTGCTAGCGGGGTGGAGACC. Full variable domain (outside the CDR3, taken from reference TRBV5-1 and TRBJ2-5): KAGVTQTPRYLIKTRGQQVTLSCSPISGHRSVSWYQQTPGQGLQFLFEYFSETQRNKGNFPGRFSGRQFSNSRSEMNVSTLELGDSALYLCASSLVVASGVETQYFGPGTRLLVL.

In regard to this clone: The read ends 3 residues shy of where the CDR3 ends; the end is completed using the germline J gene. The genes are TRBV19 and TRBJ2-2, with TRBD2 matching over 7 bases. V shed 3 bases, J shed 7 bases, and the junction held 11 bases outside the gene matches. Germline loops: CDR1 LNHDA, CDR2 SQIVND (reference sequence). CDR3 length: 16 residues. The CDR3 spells CASSMEGTTGNGELFF. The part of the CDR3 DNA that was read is TGTGCCAGTAGTATGGAGGGGACTACGGGAAACGGGGAG.

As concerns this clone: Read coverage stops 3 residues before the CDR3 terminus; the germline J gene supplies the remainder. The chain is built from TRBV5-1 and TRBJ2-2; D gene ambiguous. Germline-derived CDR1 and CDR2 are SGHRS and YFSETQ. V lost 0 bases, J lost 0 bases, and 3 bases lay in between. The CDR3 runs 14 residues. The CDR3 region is CASSLDSNTGELFF. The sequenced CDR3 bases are TGCGCCAGCAGCTTGGACTCGAACACCGGGGAG.

Partial CDR3 DNA: TGTGCCTGGAGTAGCGGACAGGGGTACTATGGT. Protein product: CAWSSGQGYYG. The entire CDR3 protein reads CAWSSGQGYYGQYF. The rearrangement joins TRBV30 to TRBJ2-4; 9 positions match TRBD1. The read halts 3 residues ahead of the CDR3 end, with the missing end drawn from the germline J gene. Germline CDR1 reads GTSNPN; CDR2 reads SVGIG (reference sequence). The CDR3 extends over 14 amino acids.

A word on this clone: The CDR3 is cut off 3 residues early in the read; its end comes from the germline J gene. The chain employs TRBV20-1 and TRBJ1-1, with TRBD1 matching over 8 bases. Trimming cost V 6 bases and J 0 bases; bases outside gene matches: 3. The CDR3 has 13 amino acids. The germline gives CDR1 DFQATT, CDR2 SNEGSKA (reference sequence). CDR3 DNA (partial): TGCAGTGCCCGGGACAGGCTGAACACTGAA. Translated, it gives CSARDRLNTE. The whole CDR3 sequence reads CSARDRLNTEAFF.

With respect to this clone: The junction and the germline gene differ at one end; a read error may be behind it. The CDR3 reads CASCSQGSSGNTIYF. CDR3 bases read: TGTGCCAGCTGCTCACAGGGGAGCTCTGGAAACACT. V usage is TRBV7-9 and J usage is TRBJ1-3, with 7 bases fitting TRBD1. The read ends 3 residues shy of where the CDR3 ends; the end is completed using the germline J gene. This CDR3 is 15 amino acids long. CDR1 SEHNR and CDR2 FQNEAQ come from the germline V gene (reference sequence).

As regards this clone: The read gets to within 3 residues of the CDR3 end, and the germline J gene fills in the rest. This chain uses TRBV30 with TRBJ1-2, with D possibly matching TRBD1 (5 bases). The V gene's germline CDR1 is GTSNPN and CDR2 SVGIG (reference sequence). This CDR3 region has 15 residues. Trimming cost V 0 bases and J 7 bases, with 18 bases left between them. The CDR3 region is CAWSVSYQGSRGYTF. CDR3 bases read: TGTGCCTGGAGTGTATCTTATCAGGGAAGCCGTGGC.

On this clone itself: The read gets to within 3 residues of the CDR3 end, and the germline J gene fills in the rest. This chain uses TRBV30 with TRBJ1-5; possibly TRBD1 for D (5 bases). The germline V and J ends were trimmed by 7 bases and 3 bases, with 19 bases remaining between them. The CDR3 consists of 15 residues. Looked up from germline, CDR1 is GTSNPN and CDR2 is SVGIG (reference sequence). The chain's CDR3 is CAYRSGTTVNQPQHF. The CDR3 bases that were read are TGTGCCTATCGAAGCGGGACTACGGTCAATCAGCCC.

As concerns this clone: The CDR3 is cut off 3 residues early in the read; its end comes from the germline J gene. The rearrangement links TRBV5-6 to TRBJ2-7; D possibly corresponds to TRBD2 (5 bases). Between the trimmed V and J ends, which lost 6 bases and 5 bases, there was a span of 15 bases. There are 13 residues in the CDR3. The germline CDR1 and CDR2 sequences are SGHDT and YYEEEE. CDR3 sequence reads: CASTIGLSDEQYF. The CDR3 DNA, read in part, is TGTGCCAGCACCATTGGACTGTCCGACGAG.

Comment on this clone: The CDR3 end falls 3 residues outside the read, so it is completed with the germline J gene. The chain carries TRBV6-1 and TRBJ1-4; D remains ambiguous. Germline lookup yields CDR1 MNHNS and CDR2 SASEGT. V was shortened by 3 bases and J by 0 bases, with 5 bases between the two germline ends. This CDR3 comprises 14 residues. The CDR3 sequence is CASSDYTTNEKLFF. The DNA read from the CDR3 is TGTGCCAGCAGTGATTACACAACTAATGAAAAA.

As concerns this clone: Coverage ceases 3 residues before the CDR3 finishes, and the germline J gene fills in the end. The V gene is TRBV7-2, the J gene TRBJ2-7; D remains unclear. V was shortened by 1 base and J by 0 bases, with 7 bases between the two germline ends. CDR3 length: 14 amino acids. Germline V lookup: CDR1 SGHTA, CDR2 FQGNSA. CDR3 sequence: CASSLVTVSYEQYF. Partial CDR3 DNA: TGTGCCAGCAGCTTAGTGACTGTCTCCTACGAG. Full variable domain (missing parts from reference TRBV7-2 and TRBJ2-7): GAGVSQSPSNKVTEKGKDVELRCDPISGHTALYWYRQSLGQGLEFLIYFQGNSAPDKSGLPSDRFSAERTGGSVSTLTIQRTQQEDSAVYLCASSLVTVSYEQYFGPGTRLTVT.

The part of the CDR3 DNA that was read is TGCGCCAGCAGCAAAGACCCGGGGGGGGAGACC. Protein sequence: CASSKDPGGET. The entire CDR3 reads CASSKDPGGETQYF. The V and J genes are TRBV5-1 and TRBJ2-5; 8 nucleotides line up with TRBD2. The read ends 3 residues shy of where the CDR3 ends; the end is completed using the germline J gene. After removal of 4 bases from V and 5 bases from J, the junction contained 7 bases not matched to a gene. The CDR3 contains 14 residues. CDR1 and CDR2 (germline): SGHRS, YFSETQ.

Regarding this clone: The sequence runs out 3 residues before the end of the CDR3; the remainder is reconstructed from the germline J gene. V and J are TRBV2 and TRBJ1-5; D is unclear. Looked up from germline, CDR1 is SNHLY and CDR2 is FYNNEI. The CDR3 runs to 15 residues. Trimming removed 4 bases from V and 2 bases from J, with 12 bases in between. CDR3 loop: CASSVAGFGNQPQHF. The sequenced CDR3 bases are TGTGCCAGCAGTGTAGCCGGGTTTGGCAATCAGCCC.

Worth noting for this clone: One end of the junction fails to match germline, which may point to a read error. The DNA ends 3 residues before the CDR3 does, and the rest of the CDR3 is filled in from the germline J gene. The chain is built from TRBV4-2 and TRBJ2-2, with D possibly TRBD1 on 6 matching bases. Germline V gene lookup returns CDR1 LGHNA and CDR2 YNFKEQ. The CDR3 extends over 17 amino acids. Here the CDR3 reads CASSQDPRQANTGELFF. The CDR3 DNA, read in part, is TGCGCCAGCAGCCAAGACCCGAGACAGGCCAACACCGGGGAG.